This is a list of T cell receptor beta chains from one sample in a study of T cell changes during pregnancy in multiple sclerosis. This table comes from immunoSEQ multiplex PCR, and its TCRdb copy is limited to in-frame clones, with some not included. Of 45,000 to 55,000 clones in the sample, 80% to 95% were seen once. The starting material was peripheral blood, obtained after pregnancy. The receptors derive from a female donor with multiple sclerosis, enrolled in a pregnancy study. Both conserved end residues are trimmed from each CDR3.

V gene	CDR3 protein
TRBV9	ASSPVPNFEAF
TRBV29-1	SAGGPLAGESPDTQY
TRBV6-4	ASSDPRGGTGRNEQF
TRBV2	ASSPLAGGPRETQY
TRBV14	ASSQDSTAYGYT
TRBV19	ASRSWDSNYGYT
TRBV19	ASSITGEDTDTQY
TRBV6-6	ASSYLSGREAF
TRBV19	ASREGLGLNTEAF
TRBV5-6	ASREGSTDTQY
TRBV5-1	ASSSPSIRGYT
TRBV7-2	ASSPRGAGGIQY
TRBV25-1	ASSVNTANYGYT
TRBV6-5	ASSWTGPLRETQY
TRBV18	ASSPDSTEAF
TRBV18	ASSPSAQPNQPQH
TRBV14	ASSQQTAYNSPLH
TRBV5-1	ASSLGLLNRENEAF
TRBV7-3	ASSLNRAGSGGGEQF
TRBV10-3	AISDRVGGNTEAF
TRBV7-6	ASSLDSGGHEKLF
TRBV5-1	ASRAGLQTSGANVLT
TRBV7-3	ASSLFPPGELF
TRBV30	AWSSGTHIYEQY
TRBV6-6	ASAVASYEQY
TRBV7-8	ASSPHYSGANVLT
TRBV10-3	AGRTGYKDTQY
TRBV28	ASSLTDTMNTEAF